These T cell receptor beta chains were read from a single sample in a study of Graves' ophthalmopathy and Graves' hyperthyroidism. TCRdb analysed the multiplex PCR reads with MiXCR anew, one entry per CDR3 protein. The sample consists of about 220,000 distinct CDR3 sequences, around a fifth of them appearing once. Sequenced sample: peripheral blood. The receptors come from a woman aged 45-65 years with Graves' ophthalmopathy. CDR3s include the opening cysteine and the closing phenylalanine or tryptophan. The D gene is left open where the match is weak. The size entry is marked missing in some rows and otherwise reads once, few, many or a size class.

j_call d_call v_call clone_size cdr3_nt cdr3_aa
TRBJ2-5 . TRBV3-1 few TGTGCCAGCAGCCGGCGTGCTGAGGAGACCCAGTACTTC CASSRRAEETQYF
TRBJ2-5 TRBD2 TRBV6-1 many TGTGCCAGCAGCGGACTAGCGGGGAAACAAGAGACCCAGTACTTC CASSGLAGKQETQYF
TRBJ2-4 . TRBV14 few TGTGCCAGCAGCCAAGATCTTGGGGACATTCAGTACTTC CASSQDLGDIQYF
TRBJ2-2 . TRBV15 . TGTGCCACCACTTCTCGGGTTACGAACACCGGGGAGCTGTTTTTT CATTSRVTNTGELFF
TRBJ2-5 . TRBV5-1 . TGCGCCAGCAGCTTGGCGGCGGGATTAATGGAGACCCAGTACTTC CASSLAAGLMETQYF
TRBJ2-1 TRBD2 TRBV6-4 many TGTGCCAGCAGTGACTCACTAGCGGGATACAATGAGCAGTTCTTC CASSDSLAGYNEQFF
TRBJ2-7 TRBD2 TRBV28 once TGTGCCAGCAGCGGGACTAGCGATACCTACGAGCAGTACTTC CASSGTSDTYEQYF
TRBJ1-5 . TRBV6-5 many TGTGCCAGCAGCCACAGGGAAGGCAATCAGCCCCAGCATTTT CASSHREGNQPQHF
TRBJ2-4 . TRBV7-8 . TGTGCCAGCAGCTTAGGGGGGGTAGTCAAAAACATTCAGTACTTC CASSLGGVVKNIQYF
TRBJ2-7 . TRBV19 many TGTGCCAGTAGTCATCTTTCAACCGGGACTGGGACCTACGAGCAGTACTTC CASSHLSTGTGTYEQYF
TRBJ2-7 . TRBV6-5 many TGTGCCATATCAGCAGGGGGGGTTCCCCGCGAGCAGCACTTC CAISAGGVPREQHF
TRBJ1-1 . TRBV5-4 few TGTGCCAGCAGCAACACTCTCAAACAAGCTTTCTTT CASSNTLKQAFF
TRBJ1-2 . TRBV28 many TGTGCCAGCAGCCCCGACAGAACGATAAGAGGCTACACCTTC CASSPDRTIRGYTF
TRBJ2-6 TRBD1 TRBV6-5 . TGTGCCAGCAGACAAAGACGCCGGGACAGGGGGCTAGGGGGGGCCAACGTCCTGACTTTC CASRQRRRDRGLGGANVLTF
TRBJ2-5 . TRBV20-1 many TGCAGTGCGGTCAGGGACCAAGAGACCCAGTACTTC CSAVRDQETQYF
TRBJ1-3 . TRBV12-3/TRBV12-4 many TGTGCCAGCAGATCCACCGGGACAACTGGAAACACCATATATTTT CASRSTGTTGNTIYF